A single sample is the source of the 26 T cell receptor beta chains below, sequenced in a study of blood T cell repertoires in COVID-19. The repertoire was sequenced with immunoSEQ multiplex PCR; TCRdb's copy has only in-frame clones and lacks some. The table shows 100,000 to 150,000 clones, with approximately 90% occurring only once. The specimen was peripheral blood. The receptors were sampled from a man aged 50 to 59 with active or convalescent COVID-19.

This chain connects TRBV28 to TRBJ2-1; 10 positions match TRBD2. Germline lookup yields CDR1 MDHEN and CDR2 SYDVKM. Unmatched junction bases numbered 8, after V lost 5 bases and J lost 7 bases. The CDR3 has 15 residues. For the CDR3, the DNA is TGTGCCAGCAGTCCCCCAGCGGGAGGGAGGAATGAGCAGTTCTTC. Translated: CASSPPAGGRNEQFF.

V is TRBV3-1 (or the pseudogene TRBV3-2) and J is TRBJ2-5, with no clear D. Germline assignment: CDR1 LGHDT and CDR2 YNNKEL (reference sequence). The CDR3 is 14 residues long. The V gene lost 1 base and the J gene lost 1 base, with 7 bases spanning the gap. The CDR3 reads CASSQGAFQETQYF. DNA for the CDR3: TGTGCCAGCAGCCAAGGGGCTTTCCAAGAGACCCAGTACTTC.

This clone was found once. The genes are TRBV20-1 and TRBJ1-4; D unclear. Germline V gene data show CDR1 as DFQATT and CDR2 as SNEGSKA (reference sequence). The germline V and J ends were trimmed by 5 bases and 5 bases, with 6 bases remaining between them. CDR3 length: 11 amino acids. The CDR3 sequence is CSAGPNEKLFF. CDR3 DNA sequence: TGCAGTGCTGGCCCGAATGAAAAACTGTTTTTT.

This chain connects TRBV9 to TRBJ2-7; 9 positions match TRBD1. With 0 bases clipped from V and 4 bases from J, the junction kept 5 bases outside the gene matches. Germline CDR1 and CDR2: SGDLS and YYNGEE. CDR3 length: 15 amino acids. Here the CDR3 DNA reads TGTGCCAGCAGCGTAGGAACAGGGGGCTCATACGAGCAGTACTTC. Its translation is CASSVGTGGSYEQYF.

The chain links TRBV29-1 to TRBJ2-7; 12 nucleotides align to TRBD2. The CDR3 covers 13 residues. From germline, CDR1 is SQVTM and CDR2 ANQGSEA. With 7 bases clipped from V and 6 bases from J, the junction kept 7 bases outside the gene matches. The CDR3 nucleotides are TGCAGCGCAAGACTAGCGGGAGTAGGCGAGCAGTACTTC. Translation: CSARLAGVGEQYF.

CDR3 in DNA: TGTGCCAGCAGCCAAATAGGGAGCGGGGAGCTGTTTTTT. Protein sequence: CASSQIGSGELFF. The chain combines TRBV3-1 (or the pseudogene TRBV3-2) with TRBJ2-2, with D tentatively TRBD2 (5 bases). Trimming left V 2 bases short and J 7 bases short, with 8 bases between. There are 13 residues in the CDR3. Germline V gives CDR1 LGHDT, CDR2 YNNKEL (reference sequence).

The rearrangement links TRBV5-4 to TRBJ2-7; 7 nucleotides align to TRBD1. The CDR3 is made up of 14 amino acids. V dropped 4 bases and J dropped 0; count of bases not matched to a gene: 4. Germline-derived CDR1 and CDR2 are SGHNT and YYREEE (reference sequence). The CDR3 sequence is CASSRGQTSYEQYF. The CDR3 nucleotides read TGTGCCAGCAGCAGGGGACAGACCTCCTACGAGCAGTACTTC.

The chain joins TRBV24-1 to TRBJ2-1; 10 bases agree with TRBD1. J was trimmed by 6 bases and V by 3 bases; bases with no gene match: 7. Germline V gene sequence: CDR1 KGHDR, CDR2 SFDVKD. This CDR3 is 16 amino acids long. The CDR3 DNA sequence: TGTGCCACCAGTGATCTAGGGACAGGGGCCCTCAATGAGCAGTTCTTC. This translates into CATSDLGTGALNEQFF.

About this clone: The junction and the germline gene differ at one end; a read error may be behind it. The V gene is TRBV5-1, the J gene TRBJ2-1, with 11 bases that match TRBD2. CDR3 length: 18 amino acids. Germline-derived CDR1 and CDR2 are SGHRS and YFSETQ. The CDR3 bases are TGCGCCAGCACCTTGCGGCCCCTAGCGGGAGGAAACTACAATGAGCAGTTCTTC. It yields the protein CASTLRPLAGGNYNEQFF.

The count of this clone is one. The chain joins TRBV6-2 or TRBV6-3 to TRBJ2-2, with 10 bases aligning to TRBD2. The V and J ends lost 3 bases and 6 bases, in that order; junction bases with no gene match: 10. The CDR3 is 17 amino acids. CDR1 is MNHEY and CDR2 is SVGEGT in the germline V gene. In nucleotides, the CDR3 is TGTGCCAGCAGTTATTTTTCCGGGACTAGCGCTGCCGGGGAGCTGTTTTTT. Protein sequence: CASSYFSGTSAAGELFF.

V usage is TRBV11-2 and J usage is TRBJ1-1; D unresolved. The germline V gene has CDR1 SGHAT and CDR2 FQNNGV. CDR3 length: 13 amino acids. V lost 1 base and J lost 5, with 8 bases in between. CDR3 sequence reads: CASSLVTVTEAFF. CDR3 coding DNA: TGTGCCAGCAGCTTAGTTACTGTAACTGAAGCTTTCTTT. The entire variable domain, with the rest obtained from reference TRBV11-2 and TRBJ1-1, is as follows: EAGVAQSPRYKIIEKRQSVAFWCNPISGHATLYWYQQILGQGPKLLIQFQNNGVVDDSQLPKDRFSAERLKGVDSTLKIQPAKLEDSAVYLCASSLVTVTEAFFGQGTRLTVV.

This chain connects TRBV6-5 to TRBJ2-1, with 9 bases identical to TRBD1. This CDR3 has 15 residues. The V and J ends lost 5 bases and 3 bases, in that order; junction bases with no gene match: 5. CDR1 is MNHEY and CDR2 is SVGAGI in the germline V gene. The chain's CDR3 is CASSLADRGYNEQFF. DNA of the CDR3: TGTGCCAGCAGTCTAGCGGACAGGGGCTACAATGAGCAGTTCTTC.

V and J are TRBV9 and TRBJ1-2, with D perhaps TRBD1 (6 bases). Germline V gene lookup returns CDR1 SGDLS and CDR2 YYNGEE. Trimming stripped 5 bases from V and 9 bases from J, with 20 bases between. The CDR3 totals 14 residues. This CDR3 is CASSRGGHAARYTF. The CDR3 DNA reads TGTGCCAGCAGTAGGGGGGGGCACGCGGCTCGCTACACCTTC.

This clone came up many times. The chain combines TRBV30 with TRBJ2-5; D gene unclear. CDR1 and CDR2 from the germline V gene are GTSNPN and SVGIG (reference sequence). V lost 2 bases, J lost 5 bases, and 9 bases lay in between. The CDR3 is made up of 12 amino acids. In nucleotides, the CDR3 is TGTGCCTGGAGTTCGACTGGGGAGACCCAGTACTTC. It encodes CAWSSTGETQYF.

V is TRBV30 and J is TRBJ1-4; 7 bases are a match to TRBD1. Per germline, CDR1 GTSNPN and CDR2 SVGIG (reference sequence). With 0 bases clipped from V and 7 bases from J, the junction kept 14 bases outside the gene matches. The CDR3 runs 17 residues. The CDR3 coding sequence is TGTGCCTGGAGTGTTTTAAGGGGGCGCGGGTCGAGTGAAAAACTGTTTTTT. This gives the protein CAWSVLRGRGSSEKLFF. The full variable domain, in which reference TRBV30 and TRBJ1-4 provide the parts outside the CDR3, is SQTIHQWPATLVQPVGSPLSLECTVEGTSNPNLYWYRQAAGRGLQLLFYSVGIGQISSEVPQNLSASRPQDRQFILSSKKLLLSDSGFYLCAWSVLRGRGSSEKLFFGSGTQLSVL.

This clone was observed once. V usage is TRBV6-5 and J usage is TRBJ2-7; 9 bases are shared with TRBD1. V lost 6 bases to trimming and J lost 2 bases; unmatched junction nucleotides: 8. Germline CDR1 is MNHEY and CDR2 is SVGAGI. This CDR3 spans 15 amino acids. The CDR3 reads CASRRPGTGTYEQYF. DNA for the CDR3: TGTGCCAGCAGAAGACCCGGGACAGGGACCTACGAGCAGTACTTC.

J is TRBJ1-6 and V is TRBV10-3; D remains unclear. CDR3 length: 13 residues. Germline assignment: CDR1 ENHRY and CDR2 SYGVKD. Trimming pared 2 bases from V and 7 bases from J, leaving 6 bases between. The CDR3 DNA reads TGTGCCATCAGTGAGCGGGAAAATTCACCCCTCCACTTT. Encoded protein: CAISERENSPLHF.

The CDR3 region has the DNA TGTGCCTGGAGTGGGGGACTAGACGCTAATGAGCAGTTCTTC. Encoded protein: CAWSGGLDANEQFF. This rearrangement joins TRBV30 to TRBJ2-1, with TRBD2 matching 8 bases. After removal of 1 base from V and 7 bases from J, the junction contained 6 bases not matched to a gene. The CDR3 is 14 amino acids. From germline, CDR1 is GTSNPN and CDR2 SVGIG (reference sequence).

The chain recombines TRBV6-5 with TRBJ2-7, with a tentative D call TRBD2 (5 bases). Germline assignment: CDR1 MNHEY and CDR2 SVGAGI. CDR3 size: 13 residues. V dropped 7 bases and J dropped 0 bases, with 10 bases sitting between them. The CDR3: CASTRGPSYEQYF. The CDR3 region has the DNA TGTGCCAGCACGAGAGGGCCCTCCTACGAGCAGTACTTC.

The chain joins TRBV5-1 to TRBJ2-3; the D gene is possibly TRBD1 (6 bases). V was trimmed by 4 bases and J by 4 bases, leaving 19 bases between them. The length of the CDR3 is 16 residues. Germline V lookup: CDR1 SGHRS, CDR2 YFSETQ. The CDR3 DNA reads TGCGCCAGCAGCCCTACCTCCACAGGGCGCGCAGATACGCAGTATTTT. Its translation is CASSPTSTGRADTQYF.

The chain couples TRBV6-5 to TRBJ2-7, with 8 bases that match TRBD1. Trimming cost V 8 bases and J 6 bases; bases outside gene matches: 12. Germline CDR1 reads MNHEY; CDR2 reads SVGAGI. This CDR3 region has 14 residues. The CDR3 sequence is CASVIRQGKSEQYF. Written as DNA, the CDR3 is TGTGCCAGCGTAATTAGACAGGGGAAGTCCGAGCAGTACTTC.

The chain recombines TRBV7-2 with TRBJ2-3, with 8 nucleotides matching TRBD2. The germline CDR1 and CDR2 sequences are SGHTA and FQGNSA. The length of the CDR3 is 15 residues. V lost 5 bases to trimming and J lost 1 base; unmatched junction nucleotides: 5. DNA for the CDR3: TGTGCCAGCAGCCTCAGGGGACTAGGCACAGATACGCAGTATTTT. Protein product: CASSLRGLGTDTQYF.

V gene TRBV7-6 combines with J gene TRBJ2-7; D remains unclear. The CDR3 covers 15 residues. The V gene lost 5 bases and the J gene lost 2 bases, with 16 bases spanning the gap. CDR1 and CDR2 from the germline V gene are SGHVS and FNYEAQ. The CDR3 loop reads CASSPYLAATYEQYF. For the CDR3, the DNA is TGTGCCAGCAGCCCCTACTTAGCAGCGACCTACGAGCAGTACTTC.

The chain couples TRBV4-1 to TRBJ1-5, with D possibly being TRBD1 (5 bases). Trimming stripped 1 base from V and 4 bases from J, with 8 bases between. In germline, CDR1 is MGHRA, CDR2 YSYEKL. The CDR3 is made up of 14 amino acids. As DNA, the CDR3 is TGCGCCAGCAGCCAAGTCGCAGGGAATCAGCCCCAGCATTTT. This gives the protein CASSQVAGNQPQHF.

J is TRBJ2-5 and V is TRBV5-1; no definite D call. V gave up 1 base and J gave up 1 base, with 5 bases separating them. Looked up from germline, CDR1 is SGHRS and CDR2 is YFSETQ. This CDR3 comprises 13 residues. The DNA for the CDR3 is TGCGCCAGCAGCTTGCACAGCCAAGAGACCCAGTACTTC. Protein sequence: CASSLHSQETQYF.

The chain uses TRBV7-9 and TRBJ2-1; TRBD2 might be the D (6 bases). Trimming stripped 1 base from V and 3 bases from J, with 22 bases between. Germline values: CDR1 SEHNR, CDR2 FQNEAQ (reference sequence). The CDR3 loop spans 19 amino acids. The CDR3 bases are TGTGCCAGCAGCTTAGGTAGGACTCAAGGGACCGGGGGCTACAATGAGCAGTTCTTC. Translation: CASSLGRTQGTGGYNEQFF.